Reported below is one T cell receptor (beta chain). No DNA is given; TCRdb re-called the 5' RACE reads and lists each CDR3 protein once. The table gives over 250,000 distinct CDR3 sequences; the top ten clones make up 4% to 5% of it. This sample was included in a study of T cells expressing NK-cell markers. The germline CDR1 and CDR2 sequences are SGHRS and YFSETQ. The CDR3 contains 12 residues. Specimen: blood T cells: a sorted CD56 or NKG2C T cell subset, CD4+ or CD8+ T cells, or bulk PBMC T cells (not recorded which). The chain uses TRBV5-1 and TRBJ2-5. The receptor's source is a woman aged 18-70 years in good health. This chain's CDR3 is CASSRWQETQYF.